The 13 T cell receptor beta chains in this list originate from one sample, sequenced in a study of blood T cell repertoires in COVID-19 (dated by TCRdb to about 2020). Receptors were amplified or captured by the immunoSEQ multiplex PCR assay. This is the immuneACCESS table as TCRdb keeps it, with only in-frame sequences that have V and J called. A part of the clones is gone; compared with another copy, unresolved V genes explain less than half, and the rest is unexplained. Here the sample has under 250,000 clones; around 88% occur a single time. The top ten constitute more than 1.2% of the sample. The sequenced sample consisted of peripheral blood. These receptors were taken from an elderly man with acute or convalescent COVID-19.

The chain joins TRBV3-1 (or the pseudogene TRBV3-2) to TRBJ1-3, with unresolved D. Trimming removed 7 bases from V and 3 bases from J, with 13 bases in between. CDR3 size: 14 residues. Germline V lookup: CDR1 LGHDT, CDR2 YNNKEL (reference sequence). CDR3 amino acids: CASTPSGFGNTIYF. CDR3 in DNA: TGTGCCAGCACTCCGTCAGGTTTTGGAAACACCATATATTTT.

V usage is TRBV6-5 and J usage is TRBJ2-2; tentatively, D is TRBD1 (5 bases). The CDR3 runs to 14 residues. V lost 2 bases and J lost 3, with 7 bases in between. Germline CDR1 and CDR2: MNHEY and SVGAGI. For the CDR3, the DNA is TGTGCCAGCAGTTACGGGGCGGACACCGGGGAGCTGTTTTTT. This translates into CASSYGADTGELFF.

This chain uses TRBV5-1 with TRBJ1-1; TRBD1 agrees at 9 bases. The germline CDR1 and CDR2 sequences are SGHRS and YFSETQ. Trimming took 4 bases from V and 0 from J; bases not matched to a gene: 7. CDR3 size: 16 residues. In DNA, the CDR3 is TGCGCCAGCAGCCTCGGGACAGGGAAGTTGAACACTGAAGCTTTCTTT. Its protein is CASSLGTGKLNTEAFF.

This chain joins TRBV19 and TRBJ2-1, with 12 bases that match TRBD2. The CDR3 is 16 residues long. Germline assignment: CDR1 LNHDA and CDR2 SQIVND (reference sequence). V was clipped by 2 bases and J by 7 bases; unmatched bases: 6. This chain's CDR3 is CASSIRLAGGGNEQFF. The CDR3 nucleotides are TGTGCCAGTAGTATACGCCTAGCGGGAGGGGGTAATGAGCAGTTCTTC.

The chain employs TRBV15 and TRBJ1-6; D unresolved. Per germline, CDR1 LNHNV and CDR2 YYDKDF (reference sequence). CDR3 length: 13 amino acids. Trimming removed 0 bases from V and 7 bases from J, with 4 bases in between. In nucleotides, the CDR3 is TGTGCCACCAGCAGAGATTCGAATTCACCCCTCCACTTT. Translating gives CATSRDSNSPLHF. Full variable domain (remainder filled in from reference TRBV15 and TRBJ1-6): DAMVIQNPRYQVTQFGKPVTLSCSQTLNHNVMYWYQQKSSQAPKLLFHYYDKDFNNEADTPDNFQSRRPNTSFCFLDIRSPGLGDTAMYLCATSRDSNSPLHFGNGTRLTVT.

The chain couples TRBV6-4 to TRBJ2-7; TRBD2 matches 10 bases. The CDR3 sequence is 15 residues long. Germline CDR1 and CDR2: MRHNA and SNTAGT. Trimming removed 7 bases from V and 3 bases from J; junction bases left unmatched: 9. The CDR3 here is CASTIIAGGNYEQYF. The CDR3, as DNA: TGTGCCAGCACCATTATAGCGGGGGGAAACTACGAGCAGTACTTC.

The chain uses TRBV11-2 and TRBJ2-7, with 7 bases lining up with TRBD1. Per the germline V gene, CDR1 is SGHAT and CDR2 is FQNNGV. This CDR3 spans 14 amino acids. Trimming at V came to 3 bases and at J to 1 base, leaving 3 bases not matched to a gene. CDR3: CASSLGQNSYEQYF. The CDR3 bases are TGTGCCAGCAGCTTGGGACAGAATTCCTACGAGCAGTACTTC. Using reference TRBV11-2 and TRBJ2-7 for the parts outside the CDR3, the full variable domain is EAGVAQSPRYKIIEKRQSVAFWCNPISGHATLYWYQQILGQGPKLLIQFQNNGVVDDSQLPKDRFSAERLKGVDSTLKIQPAKLEDSAVYLCASSLGQNSYEQYFGPGTRLTVT.

This rearrangement joins TRBV18 to TRBJ2-3; 10 nucleotides agree with TRBD2. The CDR3 loop spans 15 amino acids. Germline V lookup: CDR1 KGHSH, CDR2 LQKENI. V dropped 5 bases and J dropped 1; count of bases not matched to a gene: 3. CDR3 in amino acids: CASSSLAGGTDTQYF. CDR3 in DNA: TGTGCCAGCTCATCGCTAGCGGGAGGCACAGATACGCAGTATTTT.

This chain uses TRBV3-1 (or the pseudogene TRBV3-2) with TRBJ1-1; a possible D gene is TRBD1 (5 bases). The CDR3 extends over 14 amino acids. Trimming took off 2 bases at V and 6 bases at J, with 13 bases between the two ends. Germline V gives CDR1 LGHDT, CDR2 YNNKEL (reference sequence). CDR3 loop: CASSQQGSAAEAFF. CDR3 coding DNA: TGTGCCAGCAGCCAACAGGGATCAGCCGCTGAAGCTTTCTTT.

J is TRBJ2-2 and V is TRBV7-2; 10 nucleotides agree with TRBD1. After removal of 4 bases from V and 3 bases from J, the junction contained 8 bases not matched to a gene. The CDR3 is 17 residues long. Germline lookup yields CDR1 SGHTA and CDR2 FQGNSA. Here the CDR3 reads CASSSRTGGLDTGELFF. CDR3 coding DNA: TGTGCCAGCAGCTCCCGGACAGGGGGATTAGACACCGGGGAGCTGTTTTTT. The full variable domain, completed using reference TRBV7-2 and TRBJ2-2, is GAGVSQSPSNKVTEKGKDVELRCDPISGHTALYWYRQSLGQGLEFLIYFQGNSAPDKSGLPSDRFSAERTGGSVSTLTIQRTQQEDSAVYLCASSSRTGGLDTGELFFGEGSRLTVL.

This clone appeared once. This chain connects TRBV18 to TRBJ2-3; D is possibly TRBD1 (5 bases). The CDR3 totals 16 residues. V lost 0 bases, J lost 3 bases, and 13 bases lay in between. CDR1 is KGHSH, CDR2 LQKENI, per germline. This CDR3 is CASSPPSVGETDTQYF. The CDR3 nucleotides read TGTGCCAGCTCACCACCGAGTGTAGGGGAAACAGATACGCAGTATTTT.

This chain uses TRBV10-3 with TRBJ2-3; a possible D gene is TRBD2 (7 bases). Looked up from germline, CDR1 is ENHRY and CDR2 is SYGVKD. V lost 7 bases and J 2 bases, leaving 13 bases between the germline ends. The CDR3 has 14 residues. CDR3 sequence (DNA): TGTGCCATCATGGGGGGGGCCAACACAGATACGCAGTATTTT. It codes for CAIMGGANTDTQYF.

The sample holds one count of this clone. The chain has TRBV5-1 and TRBJ1-1; D unclear. V was trimmed by 2 bases and J by 2 bases, leaving 7 bases between them. Germline loops: CDR1 SGHRS, CDR2 YFSETQ. This CDR3 contains 13 residues. CDR3 bases: TGCGCCAGCAGCTTTGGAGATAACACTGAAGCTTTCTTT. Translated, it gives CASSFGDNTEAFF. The entire variable domain, with the rest obtained from reference TRBV5-1 and TRBJ1-1, is as follows: KAGVTQTPRYLIKTRGQQVTLSCSPISGHRSVSWYQQTPGQGLQFLFEYFSETQRNKGNFPGRFSGRQFSNSRSEMNVSTLELGDSALYLCASSFGDNTEAFFGQGTRLTVV.